Each of the 5 T cell receptor beta chains below was sequenced from the same sample in a study of blood T cell repertoires in COVID-19 (dated by TCRdb to 2020 to 2021). Library creation used the immunoSEQ multiplex PCR assay. Entries here come from immuneACCESS through TCRdb and include only in-frame sequences with V and J called. Some clones fail to appear in such tables; in the studies checked, an unresolved V gene covers under half of the shortfall, and the cause of the remainder is unknown. Present in this sample are a few hundred thousand clones, about 85% of which were seen just once. Clones ranked in the top ten supply around 3.4% of the sample. Sequenced input: peripheral blood. The receptors come from a woman younger than 35 with acute or convalescent COVID-19.

This rearrangement joins TRBV6-2 or TRBV6-3 to TRBJ1-5; 7 bases fit TRBD1. Germline V gene data show CDR1 as MNHEY and CDR2 as SVGEGT. V shed 2 bases and J 6 bases; nucleotides not matched to a gene: 13. The CDR3 extends over 17 amino acids. The CDR3 DNA reads as TGTGCCAGCAGTTACCTGTTTGAGACAGGGATAACTCAGCCCCAGCATTTT. It specifies CASSYLFETGITQPQHF.

This rearrangement joins TRBV4-1 to TRBJ2-1; TRBD2 matches at 7 bases. CDR3 size: 15 residues. Germline V lookup: CDR1 MGHRA, CDR2 YSYEKL. The trim removed 1 base at V and 6 bases at J, leaving 6 bases unmatched. The CDR3 loop reads CASSQGLAVTNEQFF. The CDR3 DNA reads TGCGCCAGCAGCCAAGGCCTAGCGGTTACCAATGAGCAGTTCTTC.

The gene calls are TRBV9 and TRBJ1-2, with D maybe TRBD1 (6 bases). From germline, CDR1 is SGDLS and CDR2 YYNGEE. Trimming pared 0 bases from V and 8 bases from J, leaving 14 bases between. The CDR3 totals 14 residues. In nucleotides, the CDR3 is TGTGCCAGCAGCGTAGGGGGGCGAGAGGTCGGCTACACCTTC. Residues: CASSVGGREVGYTF.

V usage is TRBV28 and J usage is TRBJ2-5; 9 bases match TRBD1. This CDR3 is built from 14 residues. The junction had 4 bases not matched to a gene; V was cut back by 2 bases and J by 6 bases. Germline V gives CDR1 MDHEN, CDR2 SYDVKM. The chain's CDR3 is CASSLAGQGKTQYF. The CDR3 nucleotides read TGTGCCAGCAGTTTAGCGGGACAGGGAAAGACCCAGTACTTC.

The gene calls are TRBV7-8 and TRBJ1-1; TRBD1 might be the D (5 bases). CDR1 is SGHVS and CDR2 is FQNEAQ in the germline V gene. This CDR3 has 16 residues. V gave up 5 bases and J gave up 1 base, with 17 bases separating them. Here the CDR3 DNA reads TGTGCCAGCAGCAGACCCCGCATGACAGCGAACACTGAAGCTTTCTTT. This gives the protein CASSRPRMTANTEAFF.